Following are 25 T cell receptor beta chains from one sample sequenced in a study of T-cell reconstitution after alpha-beta-depleted transplantation in children. Preparation of the TCRbeta library was carried out with unique molecular identifiers. One entry per CDR3 protein, called by TCRdb with MiXCR from the PCR reads. The sample lists around 380,000 distinct CDR3 sequences, roughly 11% seen once, with roughly 5.1% in the top ten. The source material was PBMCs from the stem cell graft donor, sampled from the stem cell graft. The receptors were gathered from a human donor who donated a stem cell graft to a child with acute myeloid leukemia.

This clonotype was seen a few times. The CDR3 DNA reads TGTGCCAGCAGTGGGGATGGGAGAGGAGAGACCCAGTACTTC. Amino acids: CASSGDGRGETQYF. This chain uses TRBV25-1 with TRBJ2-5; D is perhaps TRBD2 (5 bases). The V end lost 4 bases, the J end lost 4 bases, and 13 bases lay between the germline ends. This CDR3 contains 14 residues. Germline V CDR1 and CDR2: MGHDK, SYGVNS.

The V and J genes are TRBV5-1 and TRBJ2-2; no definite D call. The CDR3 consists of 14 residues. The germline CDR1 and CDR2 sequences are SGHRS and YFSETQ. Trimming removed 4 bases at V and 6 bases at J, with 13 bases between. CDR3 sequence reads: CASSNSPAAGELFF. The DNA of the CDR3 is TGCGCCAGCAGCAACTCCCCTGCCGCCGGGGAGCTGTTTTTT. Full variable domain (outside the CDR3, taken from reference TRBV5-1 and TRBJ2-2): KAGVTQTPRYLIKTRGQQVTLSCSPISGHRSVSWYQQTPGQGLQFLFEYFSETQRNKGNFPGRFSGRQFSNSRSEMNVSTLELGDSALYLCASSNSPAAGELFFGEGSRLTVL.

This clonotype was seen a handful of times. This chain joins TRBV27 and TRBJ2-2; no firm D call. Germline V gene lookup returns CDR1 MNHEY and CDR2 SMNVEV (reference sequence). The CDR3 runs 16 residues. V was shortened by 3 bases and J by 5 bases, with 16 bases between the two germline ends. The chain's CDR3 is CASSFLGRSGTGELFF. For the CDR3, the DNA is TGTGCCAGCAGTTTTCTAGGGCGGTCTGGGACCGGGGAGCTGTTTTTT.

The chain uses TRBV30 and TRBJ1-2; D call uncertain. The CDR3 sequence is 8 residues long. CDR1 GTSNPN and CDR2 SVGIG come from the germline V gene (reference sequence). Trimming cost V 7 bases and J 6 bases, with 3 bases left between them. The CDR3 spells CALDGYTF. As DNA, the CDR3 is TGTGCCTTGGATGGCTACACCTTC.

The chain joins TRBV15 to TRBJ1-1, with no clear D. Between the trimmed V and J ends, which lost 0 bases and 5 bases, there was a span of 10 bases. There are 14 residues in the CDR3. Germline CDR1 LNHNV, CDR2 YYDKDF (reference sequence). In DNA, the CDR3 is TGTGCCACCAGCAGAGACAGCGGCAGGACTGAAGCTTTCTTT. Its translation: CATSRDSGRTEAFF.

In this sample, this clonotype turned up a few times. This chain links TRBV5-1 with TRBJ2-4; either TRBD1 or TRBD2 may supply D (5 bases each). From germline, CDR1 is SGHRS and CDR2 YFSETQ. The CDR3 is 15 amino acids. V was cut by 2 bases and J by 6 bases, with 15 bases left in between. The CDR3 nucleotides read TGCGCCAGCAGCTTTACCGGGACCACCAGAAACATTCAGTACTTC. Protein sequence: CASSFTGTTRNIQYF.

The rearrangement uses TRBV10-2 and TRBJ2-5; TRBD2 matches 8 bases. Germline loops: CDR1 WSHSY, CDR2 SAAADI. V lost 6 bases and J lost 14; bases outside the gene matches: 17. This CDR3 comprises 14 residues. The DNA of the CDR3 is TGCGCCAGCAGAGGAATTGGCGGGGGGTTGGACCACTACTTC. It specifies CASRGIGGGLDHYF.

This clonotype was detected ten times or more. CDR3 sequence: CAWTSGRKIGELFF. The CDR3 DNA reads TGTGCCTGGACTAGCGGGAGAAAGATCGGGGAGCTGTTTTTT. The chain has TRBV30 and TRBJ2-2, with 10 bases aligning to TRBD2. The V segment lost 4 bases and the J segment 7 bases; nucleotides outside the gene matches: 6. Per the germline V gene, CDR1 is GTSNPN and CDR2 is SVGIG (reference sequence). This CDR3 is built from 14 residues.

Only a few counts were recorded for this clonotype. The J gene is TRBJ2-7, the V gene TRBV27; 14 bases match TRBD2. The CDR3 spans 16 residues. The ends lost 6 bases at V and 0 bases at J; junction bases unmatched: 4. Germline V lookup: CDR1 MNHEY, CDR2 SMNVEV (reference sequence). The CDR3 sequence is CASSRTSGRSSYEQYF. The CDR3 nucleotides are TGTGCCAGCAGCCGGACTAGCGGGAGGAGCTCCTACGAGCAGTACTTC.

There are many counts of this clonotype. The rearrangement joins TRBV29-1 to TRBJ1-2, with D possibly matching TRBD1 (5 bases). Germline lookup yields CDR1 SQVTM and CDR2 ANQGSEA. The length of the CDR3 is 13 residues. The V end lost 5 bases, the J end lost 3 bases, and 13 bases lay between the germline ends. The CDR3 is CSVKGGAHYGYTF. The CDR3 DNA is TGCAGCGTTAAAGGAGGGGCCCACTATGGCTACACCTTC.

This clonotype was seen more than once but under ten times. V and J are TRBV2 and TRBJ2-1; 9 nucleotides match TRBD1. Looked up from germline, CDR1 is SNHLY and CDR2 is FYNNEI. Trimming cost V 8 bases and J 2 bases; bases outside gene matches: 7. This CDR3 region has 15 residues. The CDR3 is CASGTTGGAYNEQFF. The CDR3 DNA sequence: TGTGCCAGCGGGACAACAGGGGGCGCCTACAATGAGCAGTTCTTC.

This clonotype turned up a few times. The V call is TRBV12-3 or TRBV12-4, the J call TRBJ1-5; D gene uncertain. The V end was cut by 6 bases, the J end by 11 bases, with 17 bases between. The CDR3 consists of 13 residues. The CDR3 coding sequence is TGTGCCAGCAGCTCTAACTTGTTCCTTTCCCAGCATTTT. Translated, it gives CASSSNLFLSQHF.

This clonotype has a handful of counts. The chain has TRBV15 and TRBJ2-3; D not certain. Germline assignment: CDR1 LNHNV and CDR2 YYDKDF (reference sequence). The CDR3 extends over 14 amino acids. V shed 0 bases and J shed 2 bases, with 6 bases lying between them. The CDR3 loop reads CATSRDSTTDTQYF. The DNA of the CDR3 is TGTGCCACCAGCAGAGATTCCACCACAGATACGCAGTATTTT.

A few counts support this clonotype. The chain is built from TRBV5-5 and TRBJ2-1; unclear D gene. The ends were cut back, 4 bases at V and 12 bases at J, with 20 bases in the middle. This CDR3 has 14 amino acids. Germline V gene data show CDR1 as SGHKS and CDR2 as YYEKEE (reference sequence). The CDR3 nucleotides read TGTGCCAGCAGCCCAGGCGCTTCCGATAATTGGCAGTTCTTC. Protein: CASSPGASDNWQFF.

The CDR3 reads CSARDPGGPGTGELFF. CDR3 sequence (DNA): TGCAGTGCTAGAGATCCGGGAGGGCCGGGGACCGGGGAGCTGTTTTTT. The gene calls are TRBV20-1 and TRBJ2-2; 8 bases are a match to TRBD2. The germline V gene encodes CDR1 DFQATT and CDR2 SNEGSKA (reference sequence). This CDR3 comprises 16 residues. J gave up 5 bases and V 0 bases, and 8 bases lay outside the gene matches.

This clonotype has only a few counts. The rearrangement links TRBV25-1 to TRBJ2-2; D not resolved. Germline V gene sequence: CDR1 MGHDK, CDR2 SYGVNS. CDR3 length: 11 residues. V lost 5 bases and J 8 bases, leaving 6 bases between the germline ends. The chain's CDR3 is CASSSEGELFF. The DNA of the CDR3 is TGTGCCAGCAGTTCTGAAGGGGAGCTGTTTTTT. The variable domain in full, completed from reference TRBV25-1 and TRBJ2-2, reads EADIYQTPRYLVIGTGKKITLECSQTMGHDKMYWYQQDPGMELHLIHYSYGVNSTEKGDLSSESTVSRIRTEHFPLTLESARPSHTSQYLCASSSEGELFFGEGSRLTVL.

This clonotype was detected only a few times. This sequence joins TRBV7-3 and TRBJ2-3; 7 bases agree with TRBD2. V trimming: 1 base; J trimming: 6 bases; junction bases outside the gene matches: 7. The CDR3 has 15 residues. Germline CDR1 reads SGHTA; CDR2 reads FQGTGA. The CDR3 DNA sequence: TGTGCCAGCAGCTTAATGGGGGGGAGAGGGGATACGCAGTATTTT. Residues: CASSLMGGRGDTQYF.

In this sample, this clonotype turned up many times. The chain joins TRBV10-2 to TRBJ2-5; either TRBD1 or TRBD2 may fit D (5 bases each). This CDR3 has 13 residues. Trimming cost V 2 bases and J 4 bases, with 8 bases left between them. The germline V gene has CDR1 WSHSY and CDR2 SAAADI. The CDR3 nucleotides are TGCGCCAGCAGTGAGGCAGGGAGAGAGACCCAGTACTTC. Residues: CASSEAGRETQYF.

The CDR3 spells CASSRLAGVSEQFF. Here the CDR3 DNA reads TGTGCCAGCAGTCGGCTAGCAGGGGTTAGCGAGCAGTTCTTC. This rearrangement joins TRBV6-1 to TRBJ2-1; TRBD1 might be the D (6 bases). V was trimmed by 5 bases and J by 10 bases, leaving 18 bases between them. Germline assignment: CDR1 MNHNS and CDR2 SASEGT. The CDR3 has 14 amino acids.

The chain carries TRBV25-1 and TRBJ2-5; TRBD2 might be the D (6 bases). The germline CDR1 and CDR2 sequences are MGHDK and SYGVNS. The CDR3 is 15 residues long. Trimming left V 3 bases short and J 5 bases short, with 16 bases between. The CDR3 protein is CASSEPTGLGETQYF. In DNA form, the CDR3 reads TGTGCCAGCAGTGAGCCCACGGGACTGGGGGAGACCCAGTACTTC.

The chain joins TRBV5-1 to TRBJ2-3; TRBD2 might be the D (6 bases). V shed 2 bases and J shed 5 bases, with 12 bases lying between them. CDR1 SGHRS and CDR2 YFSETQ come from the germline V gene. The CDR3 totals 14 residues. The CDR3 region has the DNA TGCGCCAGCAGCTTCGGGGACTTAGGAGATACGCAGTATTTT. It is translated as CASSFGDLGDTQYF.

Many counts were recorded for this clonotype. This chain uses TRBV5-1 with TRBJ2-5; D unresolved. The CDR3 totals 13 residues. The germline CDR1 and CDR2 sequences are SGHRS and YFSETQ. The V and J ends lost 0 bases and 5 bases respectively, with 8 bases between them. The CDR3 DNA follows: TGCGCCAGCAGCTTGGAAAGCGTCGAGACCCAGTACTTC. Its protein is CASSLESVETQYF.

This chain uses TRBV29-1 with TRBJ2-5; the match to TRBD2 covers 8 bases. V trimming: 6 bases; J trimming: 4 bases; junction bases outside the gene matches: 13. Germline V CDR1 and CDR2: SQVTM, ANQGSEA. This CDR3 spans 15 amino acids. The CDR3 protein is CSVERPGTRGETQYF. The CDR3 DNA follows: TGCAGCGTAGAGAGACCCGGGACTAGGGGAGAGACCCAGTACTTC.

This clonotype was counted many times. The chain carries TRBV5-1 and TRBJ2-2, with 11 bases that match TRBD2. Germline CDR1 and CDR2: SGHRS and YFSETQ. CDR3 length equals 16 residues. Unmatched junction bases numbered 5, after V lost 1 base and J lost 6 bases. CDR3: CASSLSTSGSPGELFF. The CDR3 DNA sequence: TGCGCCAGCAGCTTGTCTACTAGCGGGAGTCCCGGGGAGCTGTTTTTT. The whole variable domain, filled in from reference TRBV5-1 and TRBJ2-2, reads KAGVTQTPRYLIKTRGQQVTLSCSPISGHRSVSWYQQTPGQGLQFLFEYFSETQRNKGNFPGRFSGRQFSNSRSEMNVSTLELGDSALYLCASSLSTSGSPGELFFGEGSRLTVL.

This clonotype has a count of ten or more. The chain's CDR3 is CASSPQDSPHEQYV. DNA of the CDR3: TGTGCCAGCAGTCCACAGGATTCACCCCACGAGCAGTACGTC. The V gene is TRBV27, the J gene TRBJ2-7; D may be TRBD1 (5 bases). In germline, CDR1 is MNHEY, CDR2 SMNVEV (reference sequence). Trimming removed 5 bases from V and 5 bases from J, with 16 bases in between. The CDR3 extends over 14 amino acids.